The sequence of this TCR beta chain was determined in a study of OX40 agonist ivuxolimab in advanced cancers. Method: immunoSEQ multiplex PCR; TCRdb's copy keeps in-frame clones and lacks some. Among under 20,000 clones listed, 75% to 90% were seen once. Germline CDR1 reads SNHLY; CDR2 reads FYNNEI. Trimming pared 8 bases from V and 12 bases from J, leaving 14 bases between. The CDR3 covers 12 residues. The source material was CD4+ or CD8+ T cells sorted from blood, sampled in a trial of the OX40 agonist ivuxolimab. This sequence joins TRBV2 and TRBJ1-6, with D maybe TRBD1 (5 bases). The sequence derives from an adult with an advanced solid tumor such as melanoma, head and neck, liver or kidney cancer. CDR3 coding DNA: TGTGCCAGCGGTAGGGGTCTGGGACCCCTCCACTTT. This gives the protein CASGRGLGPLHF.